This record concerns one T cell receptor (beta chain) sequence. The RNA input was roughly 0.45 to 1 ug, and it was reverse transcribed with random hexamers. Using its own MiXCR run on the immunoSEQ multiplex PCR reads, TCRdb lists one record per CDR3 protein. The data show about 150,000 distinct CDR3 sequences, 95% to 97% seen once. Fulfillment of recently defined diagnostic criteria for definite or probable disease was shown by the patients with Susac syndrome. The data derive from a study of CD8 T cells in Susac syndrome. CDR1 and CDR2 from the germline V gene are SGHTA and FQGTGA. The CDR3 contains 15 residues. J was trimmed by 5 bases and V by 1 base; bases with no gene match: 3.

The J gene is TRBJ2-1, the V gene TRBV7-3, with 9 positions matching TRBD2. The sample was CD4+ T cells from PBMCs. This clonotype was sampled from a human donor with Susac syndrome. Here the CDR3 reads CASSLRLAGHNEQFF. The CDR3 nucleotides are TGTGCCAGCAGCTTAAGGCTAGCGGGACACAATGAGCAGTTCTTC.